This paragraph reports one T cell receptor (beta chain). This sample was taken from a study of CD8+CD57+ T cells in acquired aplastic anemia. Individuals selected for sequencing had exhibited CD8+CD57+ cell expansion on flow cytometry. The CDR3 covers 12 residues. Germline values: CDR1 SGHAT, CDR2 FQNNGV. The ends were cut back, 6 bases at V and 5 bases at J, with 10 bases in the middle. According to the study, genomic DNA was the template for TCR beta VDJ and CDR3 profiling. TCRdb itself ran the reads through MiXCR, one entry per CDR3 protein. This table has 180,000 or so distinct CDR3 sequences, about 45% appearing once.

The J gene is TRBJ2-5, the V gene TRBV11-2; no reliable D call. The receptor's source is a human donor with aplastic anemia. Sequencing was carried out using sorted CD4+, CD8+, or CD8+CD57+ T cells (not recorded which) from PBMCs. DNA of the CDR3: TGTGCCAGCAGTCGACTGGGGGAGACCCAGTACTTC. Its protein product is CASSRLGETQYF.